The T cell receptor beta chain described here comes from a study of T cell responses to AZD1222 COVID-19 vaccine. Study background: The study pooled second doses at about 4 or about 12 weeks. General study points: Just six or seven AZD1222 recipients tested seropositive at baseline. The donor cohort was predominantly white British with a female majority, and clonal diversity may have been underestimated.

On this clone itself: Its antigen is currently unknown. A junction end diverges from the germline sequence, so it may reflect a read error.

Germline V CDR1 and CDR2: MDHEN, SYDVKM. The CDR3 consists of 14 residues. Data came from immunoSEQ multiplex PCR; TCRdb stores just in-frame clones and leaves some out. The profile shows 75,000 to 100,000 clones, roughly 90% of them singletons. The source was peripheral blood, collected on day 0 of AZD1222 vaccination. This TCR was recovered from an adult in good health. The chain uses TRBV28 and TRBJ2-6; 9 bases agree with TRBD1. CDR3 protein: CASSTYFGTGGQYF. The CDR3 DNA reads TGTGCCAGCAGTACCTACTTCGGAACAGGGGGCCAATACTTC.